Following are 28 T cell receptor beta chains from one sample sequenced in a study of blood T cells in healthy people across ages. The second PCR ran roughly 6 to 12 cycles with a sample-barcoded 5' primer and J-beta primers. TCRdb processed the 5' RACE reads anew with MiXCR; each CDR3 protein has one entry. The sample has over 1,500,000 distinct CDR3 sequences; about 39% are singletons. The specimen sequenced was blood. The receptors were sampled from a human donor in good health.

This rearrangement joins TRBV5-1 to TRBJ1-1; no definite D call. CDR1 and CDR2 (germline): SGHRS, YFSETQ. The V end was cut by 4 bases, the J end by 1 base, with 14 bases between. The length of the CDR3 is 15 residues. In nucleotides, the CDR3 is TGCGCCAGCAGCCGAAACACGAGCAAGAACACTGAAGCTTTCTTT. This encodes CASSRNTSKNTEAFF.

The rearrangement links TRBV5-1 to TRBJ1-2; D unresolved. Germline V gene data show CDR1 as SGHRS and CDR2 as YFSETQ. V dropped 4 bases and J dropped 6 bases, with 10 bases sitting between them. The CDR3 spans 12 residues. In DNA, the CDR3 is TGCGCCAGCAGCCCGGACCTCAATGGCTACACCTTC. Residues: CASSPDLNGYTF.

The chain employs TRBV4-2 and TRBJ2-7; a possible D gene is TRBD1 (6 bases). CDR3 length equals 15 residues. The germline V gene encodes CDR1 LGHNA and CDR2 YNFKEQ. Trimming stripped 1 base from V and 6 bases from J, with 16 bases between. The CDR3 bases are TGTGCCAGCAGCCAAGGGACAGTTATCCTGGGCGAGCAGTACTTC. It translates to CASSQGTVILGEQYF.

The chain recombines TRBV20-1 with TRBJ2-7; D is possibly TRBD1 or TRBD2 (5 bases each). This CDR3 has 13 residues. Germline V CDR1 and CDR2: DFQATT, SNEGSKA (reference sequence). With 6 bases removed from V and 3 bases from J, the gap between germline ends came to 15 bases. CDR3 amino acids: CSAPLGAGYEQYF. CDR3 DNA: TGCAGTGCACCCCTCGGGGCGGGCTACGAGCAGTACTTC.

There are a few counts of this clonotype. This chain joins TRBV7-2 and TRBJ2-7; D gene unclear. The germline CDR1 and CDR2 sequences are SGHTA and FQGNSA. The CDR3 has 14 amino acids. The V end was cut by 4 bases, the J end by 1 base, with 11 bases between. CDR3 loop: CASSSFRPSYEQYF. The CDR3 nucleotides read TGTGCCAGCAGCTCCTTCCGCCCGTCCTACGAGCAGTACTTC.

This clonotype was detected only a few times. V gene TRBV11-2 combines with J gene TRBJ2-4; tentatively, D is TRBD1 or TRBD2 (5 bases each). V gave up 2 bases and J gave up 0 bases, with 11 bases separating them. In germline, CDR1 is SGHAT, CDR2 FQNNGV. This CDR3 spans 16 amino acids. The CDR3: CASSLQGGGAKNIQYF. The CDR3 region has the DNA TGTGCCAGCAGCTTACAGGGCGGAGGAGCCAAAAACATTCAGTACTTC.

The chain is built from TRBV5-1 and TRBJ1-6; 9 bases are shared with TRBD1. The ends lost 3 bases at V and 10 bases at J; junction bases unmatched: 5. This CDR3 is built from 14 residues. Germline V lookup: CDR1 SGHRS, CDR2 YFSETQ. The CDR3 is CASSWRGQGSPLHF. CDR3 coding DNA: TGCGCCAGCAGCTGGAGGGGACAGGGCTCACCCCTCCACTTT.

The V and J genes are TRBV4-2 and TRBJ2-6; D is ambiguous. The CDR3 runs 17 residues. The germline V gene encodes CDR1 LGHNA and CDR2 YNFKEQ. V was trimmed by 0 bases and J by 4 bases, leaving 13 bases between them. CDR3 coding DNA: TGTGCCAGCAGCCAAGATCTGAGGATGTCCGGGGCCAACGTCCTGACTTTC. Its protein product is CASSQDLRMSGANVLTF.

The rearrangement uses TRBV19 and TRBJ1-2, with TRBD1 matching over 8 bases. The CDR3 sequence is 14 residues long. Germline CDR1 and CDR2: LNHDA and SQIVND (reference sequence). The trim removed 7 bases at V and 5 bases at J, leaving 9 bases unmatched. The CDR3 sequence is CASTPDRERYGYTF. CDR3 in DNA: TGTGCCAGTACCCCGGACAGGGAAAGATATGGCTACACCTTC.

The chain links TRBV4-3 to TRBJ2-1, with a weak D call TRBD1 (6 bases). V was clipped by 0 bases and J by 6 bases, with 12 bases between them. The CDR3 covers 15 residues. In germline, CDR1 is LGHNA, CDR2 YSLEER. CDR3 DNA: TGCGCCAGCAGCCAAGAAGGGGGTTGGGTCAATGAGCAGTTCTTC. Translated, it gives CASSQEGGWVNEQFF.

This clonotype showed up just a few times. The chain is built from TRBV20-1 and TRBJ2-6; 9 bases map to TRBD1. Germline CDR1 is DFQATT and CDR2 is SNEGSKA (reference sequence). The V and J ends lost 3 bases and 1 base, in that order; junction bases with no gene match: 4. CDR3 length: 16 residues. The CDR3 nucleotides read TGCAGTGCTAGGAACAGGGGGCAATCTGGGGCCAACGTCCTGACTTTC. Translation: CSARNRGQSGANVLTF.

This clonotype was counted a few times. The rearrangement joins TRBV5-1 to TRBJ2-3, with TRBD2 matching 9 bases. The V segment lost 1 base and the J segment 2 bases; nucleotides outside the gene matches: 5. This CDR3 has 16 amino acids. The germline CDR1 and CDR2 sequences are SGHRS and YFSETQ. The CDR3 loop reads CASSLFSSGITDTQYF. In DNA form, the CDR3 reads TGCGCCAGCAGCTTGTTCTCTAGCGGGATCACAGATACGCAGTATTTT.

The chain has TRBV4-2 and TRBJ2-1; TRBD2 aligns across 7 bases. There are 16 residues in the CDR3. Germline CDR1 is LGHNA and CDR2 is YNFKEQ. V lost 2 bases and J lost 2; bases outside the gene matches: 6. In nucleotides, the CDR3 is TGTGCCAGCAGCCAATCGGGGGGAACCACCTACAATGAGCAGTTCTTC. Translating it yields CASSQSGGTTYNEQFF.

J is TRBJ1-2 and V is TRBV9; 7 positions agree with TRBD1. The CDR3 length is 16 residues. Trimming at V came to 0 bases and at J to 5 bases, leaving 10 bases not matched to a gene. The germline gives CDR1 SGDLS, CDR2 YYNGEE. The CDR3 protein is CASSVGRGGVNYGYTF. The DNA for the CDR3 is TGTGCCAGCAGCGTAGGACGAGGGGGCGTCAATTATGGCTACACCTTC. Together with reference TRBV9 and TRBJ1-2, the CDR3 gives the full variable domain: DSGVTQTPKHLITATGQRVTLRCSPRSGDLSVYWYQQSLDQGLQFLIQYYNGEERAKGNILERFSAQQFPDLHSELNLSSLELGDSALYFCASSVGRGGVNYGYTFGSGTRLTVV.

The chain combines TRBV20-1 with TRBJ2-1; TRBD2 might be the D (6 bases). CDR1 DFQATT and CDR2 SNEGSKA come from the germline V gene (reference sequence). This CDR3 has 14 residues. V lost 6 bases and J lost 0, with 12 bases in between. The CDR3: CSARGTSSYNEQFF. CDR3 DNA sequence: TGCAGTGCCCGGGGGACGAGCTCCTACAATGAGCAGTTCTTC.

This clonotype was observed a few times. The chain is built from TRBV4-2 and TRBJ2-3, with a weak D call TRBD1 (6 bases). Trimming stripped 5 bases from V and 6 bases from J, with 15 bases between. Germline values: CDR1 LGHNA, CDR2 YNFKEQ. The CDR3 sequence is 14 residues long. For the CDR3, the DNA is TGTGCCAGCAGCACAGGGCAGGATACGGATACGCAGTATTTT. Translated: CASSTGQDTDTQYF.

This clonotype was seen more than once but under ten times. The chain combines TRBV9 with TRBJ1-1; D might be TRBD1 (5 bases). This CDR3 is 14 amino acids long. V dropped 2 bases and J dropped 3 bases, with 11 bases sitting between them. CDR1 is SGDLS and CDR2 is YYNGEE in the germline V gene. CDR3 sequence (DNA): TGTGCCAGCAGCGTCCGGGGAGGGGACACTGAAGCTTTCTTT. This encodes CASSVRGGDTEAFF.

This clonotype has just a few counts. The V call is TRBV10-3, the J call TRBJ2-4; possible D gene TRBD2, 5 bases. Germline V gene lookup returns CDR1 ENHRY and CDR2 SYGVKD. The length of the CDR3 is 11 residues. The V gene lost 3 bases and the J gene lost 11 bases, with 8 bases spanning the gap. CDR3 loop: CAISDSSFQYF. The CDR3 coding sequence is TGTGCCATCAGTGACTCTAGCTTTCAGTACTTC.

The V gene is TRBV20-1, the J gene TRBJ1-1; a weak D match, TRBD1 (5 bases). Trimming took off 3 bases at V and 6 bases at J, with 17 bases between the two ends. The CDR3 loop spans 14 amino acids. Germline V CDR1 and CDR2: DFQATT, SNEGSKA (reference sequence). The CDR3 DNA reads TGCAGTGCTAGGGCCCCGGGACGGTGGGCTGAAGCTTTCTTT. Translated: CSARAPGRWAEAFF.

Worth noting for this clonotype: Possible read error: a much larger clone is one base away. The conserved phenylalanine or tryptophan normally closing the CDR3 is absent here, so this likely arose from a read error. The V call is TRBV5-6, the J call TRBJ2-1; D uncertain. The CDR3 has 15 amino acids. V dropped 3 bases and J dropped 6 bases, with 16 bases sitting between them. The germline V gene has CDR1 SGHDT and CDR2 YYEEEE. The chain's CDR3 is CASSYYSYSGNEQFV. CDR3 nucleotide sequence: TGTGCCAGCAGCTATTATAGTTATTCGGGCAATGAGCAGTTCGTC.

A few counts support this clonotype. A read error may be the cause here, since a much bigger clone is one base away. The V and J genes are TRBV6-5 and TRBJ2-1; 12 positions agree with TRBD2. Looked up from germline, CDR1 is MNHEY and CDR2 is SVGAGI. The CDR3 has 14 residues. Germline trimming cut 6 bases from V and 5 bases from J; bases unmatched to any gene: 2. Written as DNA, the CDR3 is TGTGCCAGCAGGCGGACTAGCGGGGACAATGAGCAGTTCTTC. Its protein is CASRRTSGDNEQFF.

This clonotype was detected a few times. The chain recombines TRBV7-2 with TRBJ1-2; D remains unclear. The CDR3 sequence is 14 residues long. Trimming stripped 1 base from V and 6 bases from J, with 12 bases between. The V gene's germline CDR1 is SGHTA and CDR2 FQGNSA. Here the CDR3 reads CASSLGWGGDGYTF. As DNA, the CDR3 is TGTGCCAGCAGCTTAGGGTGGGGAGGCGATGGCTACACCTTC.

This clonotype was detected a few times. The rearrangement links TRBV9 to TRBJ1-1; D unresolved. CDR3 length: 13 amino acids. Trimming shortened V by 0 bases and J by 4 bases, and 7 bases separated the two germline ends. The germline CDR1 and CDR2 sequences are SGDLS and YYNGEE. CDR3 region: CASSVAESTEAFF. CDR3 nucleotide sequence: TGTGCCAGCAGCGTAGCAGAAAGCACTGAAGCTTTCTTT.

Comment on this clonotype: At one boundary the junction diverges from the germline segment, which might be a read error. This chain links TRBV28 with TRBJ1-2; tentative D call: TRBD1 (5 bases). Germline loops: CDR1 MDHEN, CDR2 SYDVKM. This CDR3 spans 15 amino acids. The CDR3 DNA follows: TGTGCCGGCAGTTCGCCGGGGCGACCAAACTATGGCTACACCTTC. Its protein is CAGSSPGRPNYGYTF.

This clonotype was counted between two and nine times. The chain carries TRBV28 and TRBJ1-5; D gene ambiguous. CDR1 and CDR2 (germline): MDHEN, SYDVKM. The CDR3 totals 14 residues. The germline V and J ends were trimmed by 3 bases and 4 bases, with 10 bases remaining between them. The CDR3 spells CASSLLDRNQPQHF. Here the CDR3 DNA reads TGTGCCAGCAGTTTGCTGGATCGGAATCAGCCCCAGCATTTT.

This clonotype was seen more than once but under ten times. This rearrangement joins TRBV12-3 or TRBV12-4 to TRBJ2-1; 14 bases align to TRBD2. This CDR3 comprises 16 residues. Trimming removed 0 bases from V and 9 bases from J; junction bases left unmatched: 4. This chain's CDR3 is CASSLATSGGAGEQFF. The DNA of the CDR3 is TGTGCCAGCAGTTTAGCGACTAGCGGGGGGGCCGGTGAGCAGTTCTTC.

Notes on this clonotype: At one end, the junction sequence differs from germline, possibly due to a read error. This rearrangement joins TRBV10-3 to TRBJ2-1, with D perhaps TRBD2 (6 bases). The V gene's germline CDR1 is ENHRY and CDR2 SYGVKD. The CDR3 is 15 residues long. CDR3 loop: CAISDPGGVSNERFF. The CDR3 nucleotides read TGTGCCATCAGTGATCCCGGAGGGGTGTCCAATGAGCGGTTCTTC.

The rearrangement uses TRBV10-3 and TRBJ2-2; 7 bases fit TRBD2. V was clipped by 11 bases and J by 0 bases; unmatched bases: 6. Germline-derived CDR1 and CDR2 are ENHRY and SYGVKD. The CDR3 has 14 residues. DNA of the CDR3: TGTGCCGTCTCTAGCGGTACGAACACCGGGGAGCTGTTTTTT. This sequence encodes CAVSSGTNTGELFF.